In its sample, the clone carrying this T cell receptor (beta chain) was seen a few times. One entry per CDR3 protein results from TCRdb running MiXCR on the 5' RACE reads. The repertoire holds 400,000 to 500,000 distinct CDR3 sequences, about 24% seen once, with 8.5% to 9% in the top ten. This sample stems from a study of T-cell memory formation after mild COVID-19. The CDR3 contains 15 residues. Germline loops: CDR1 LNHNV, CDR2 YYDKDF (reference sequence). Losses at the gene ends were 2 bases for V and 4 bases for J; bases not matched to a gene: 4. The sequence came from an adult woman who had mild COVID-19 (a few samples of this study predate the infection). Cell type and time point are not known. Sequencing was done on a sample of PBMCs or a T cell subset sorted from them (not recorded which). The chain is built from TRBV15 and TRBJ2-5; 10 nucleotides align to TRBD2. CDR3 sequence: CATSRSGGVRETQYF. The CDR3 bases are TGTGCCACCAGCAGAAGCGGGGGGGTGAGAGAGACCCAGTACTTC.